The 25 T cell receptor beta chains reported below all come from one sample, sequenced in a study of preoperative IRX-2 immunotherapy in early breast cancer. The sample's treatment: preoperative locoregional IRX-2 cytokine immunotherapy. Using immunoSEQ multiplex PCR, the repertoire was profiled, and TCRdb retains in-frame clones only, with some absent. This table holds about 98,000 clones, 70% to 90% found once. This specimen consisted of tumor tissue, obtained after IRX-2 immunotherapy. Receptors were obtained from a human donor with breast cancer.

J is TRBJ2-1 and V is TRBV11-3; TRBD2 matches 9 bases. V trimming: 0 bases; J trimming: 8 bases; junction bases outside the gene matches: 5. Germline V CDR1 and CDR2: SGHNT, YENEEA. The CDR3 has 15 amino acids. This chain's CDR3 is CASSLERGGRDEQFF. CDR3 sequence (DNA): TGTGCCAGCAGCTTAGAGCGGGGGGGCCGGGATGAGCAGTTCTTC. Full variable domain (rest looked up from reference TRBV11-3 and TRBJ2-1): EAGVVQSPRYKIIEKKQPVAFWCNPISGHNTLYWYLQNLGQGPELLIRYENEEAVDDSQLPKDRFSAERLKGVDSTLKIQPAELGDSAVYLCASSLERGGRDEQFFGPGTRLTVL.

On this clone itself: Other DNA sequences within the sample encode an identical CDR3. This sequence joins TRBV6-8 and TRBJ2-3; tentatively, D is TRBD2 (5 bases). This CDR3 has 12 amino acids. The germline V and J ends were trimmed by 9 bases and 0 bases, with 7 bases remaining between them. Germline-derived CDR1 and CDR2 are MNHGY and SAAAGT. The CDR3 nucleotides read TGTGCCAGTCGGGGTAGCACAGATACGCAGTATTTT. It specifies CASRGSTDTQYF.

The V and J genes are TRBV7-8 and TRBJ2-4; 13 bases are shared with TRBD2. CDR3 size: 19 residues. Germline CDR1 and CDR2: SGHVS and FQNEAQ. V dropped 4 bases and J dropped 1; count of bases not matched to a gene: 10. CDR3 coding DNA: TGTGCCAGCAGCTCCCGGACTAGCGGGAGCCCAGGGGCCAAAAACATTCAGTACTTC. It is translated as CASSSRTSGSPGAKNIQYF.

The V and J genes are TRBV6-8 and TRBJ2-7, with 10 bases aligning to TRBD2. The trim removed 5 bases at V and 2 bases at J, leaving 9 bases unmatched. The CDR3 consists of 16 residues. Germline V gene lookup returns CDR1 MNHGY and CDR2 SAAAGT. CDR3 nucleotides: TGTGCCAGCAGTCCCCCCAAACTAGCGGGGCCCTACGAGCAGTACTTC. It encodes CASSPPKLAGPYEQYF.

The CDR3 region has the DNA TGTGCCAGCAGTGGGACAGGGAGCAATCAGCCCCAGCATTTT. Translation: CASSGTGSNQPQHF. The rearrangement uses TRBV6-7 and TRBJ1-5; TRBD1 matches 9 bases. TRBV6-7 has ORF status, its function being uncertain. Losses at the gene ends were 5 bases for V and 1 base for J; bases not matched to a gene: 0. CDR3 length: 14 amino acids.

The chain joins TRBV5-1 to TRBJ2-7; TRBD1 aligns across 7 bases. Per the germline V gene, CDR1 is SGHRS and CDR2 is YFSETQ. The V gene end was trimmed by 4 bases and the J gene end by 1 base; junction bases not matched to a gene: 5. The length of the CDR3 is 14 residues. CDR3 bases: TGCGCCAGCAGCATTAGACAGGGTTCCTACGAGCAGTACTTC. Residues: CASSIRQGSYEQYF.

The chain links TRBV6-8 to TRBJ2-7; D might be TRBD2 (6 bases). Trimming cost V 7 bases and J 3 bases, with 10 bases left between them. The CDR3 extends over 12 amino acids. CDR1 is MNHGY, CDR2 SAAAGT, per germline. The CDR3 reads CASNRGYYEQYF. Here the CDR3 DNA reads TGTGCCAGCAATCGGGGGTACTACGAGCAGTACTTC.

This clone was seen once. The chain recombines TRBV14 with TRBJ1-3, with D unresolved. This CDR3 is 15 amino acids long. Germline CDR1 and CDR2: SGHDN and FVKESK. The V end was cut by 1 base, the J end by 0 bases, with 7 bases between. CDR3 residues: CASSQGYYSGNTIYF. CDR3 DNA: TGTGCCAGCAGCCAAGGATACTACTCTGGAAACACCATATATTTT.

CDR3 nucleotide sequence: TGTGCCAGCAGCCCAGGGGTGTTACGCACAGATACGCAGTATTTT. It specifies CASSPGVLRTDTQYF. V and J are TRBV11-3 and TRBJ2-3; the D gene is possibly TRBD1 (6 bases). The ends were cut back, 5 bases at V and 1 base at J, with 13 bases in the middle. The CDR3 runs to 15 residues. The germline V gene encodes CDR1 SGHNT and CDR2 YENEEA.

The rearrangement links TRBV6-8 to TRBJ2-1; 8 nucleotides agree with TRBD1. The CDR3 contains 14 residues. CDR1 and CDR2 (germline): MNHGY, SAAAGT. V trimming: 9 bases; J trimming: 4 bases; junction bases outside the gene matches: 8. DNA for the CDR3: TGTGCCAGTATCTTGGACAGGGCTTACAATGAGCAGTTCTTC. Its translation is CASILDRAYNEQFF.

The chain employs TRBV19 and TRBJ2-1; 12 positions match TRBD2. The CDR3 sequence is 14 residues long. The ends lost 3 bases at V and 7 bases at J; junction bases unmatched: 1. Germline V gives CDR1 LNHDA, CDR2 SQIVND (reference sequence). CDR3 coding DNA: TGTGCCAGTAGTATCACTAGCGGGAGGAATGAGCAGTTCTTC. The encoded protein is CASSITSGRNEQFF.

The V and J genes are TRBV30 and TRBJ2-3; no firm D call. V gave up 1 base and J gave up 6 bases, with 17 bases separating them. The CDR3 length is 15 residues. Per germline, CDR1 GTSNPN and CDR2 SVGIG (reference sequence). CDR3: CAWSAYLGSTDTQYF. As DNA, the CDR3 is TGTGCCTGGAGTGCCTACCTAGGATCAACGGATACGCAGTATTTT.

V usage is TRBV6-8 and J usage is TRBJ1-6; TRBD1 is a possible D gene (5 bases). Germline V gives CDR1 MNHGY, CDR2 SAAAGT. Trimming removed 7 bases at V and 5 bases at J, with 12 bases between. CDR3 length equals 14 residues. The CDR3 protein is CASNRDLHNSPLHF. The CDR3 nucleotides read TGTGCCAGCAACCGGGACCTTCATAATTCACCCCTCCACTTT.

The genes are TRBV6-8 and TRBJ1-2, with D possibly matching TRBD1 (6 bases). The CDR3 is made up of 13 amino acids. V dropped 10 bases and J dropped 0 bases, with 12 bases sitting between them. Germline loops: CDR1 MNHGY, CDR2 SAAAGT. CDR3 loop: CATRQEPNYGYTF. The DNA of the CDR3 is TGTGCCACCCGACAGGAGCCTAACTATGGCTACACCTTC.

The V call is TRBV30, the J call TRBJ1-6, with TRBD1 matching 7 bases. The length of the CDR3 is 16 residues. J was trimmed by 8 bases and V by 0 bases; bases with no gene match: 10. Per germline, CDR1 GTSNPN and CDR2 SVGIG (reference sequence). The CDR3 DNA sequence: TGTGCCTGGAGTGTTGGGGGCGGGACAGCGGATTCACCCCTCCACTTT. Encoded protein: CAWSVGGGTADSPLHF.

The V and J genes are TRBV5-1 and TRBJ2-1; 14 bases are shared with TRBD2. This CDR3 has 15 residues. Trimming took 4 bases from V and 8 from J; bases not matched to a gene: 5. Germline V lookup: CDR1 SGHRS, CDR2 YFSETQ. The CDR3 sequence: CASSQGLAGVDEQFF. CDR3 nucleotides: TGCGCCAGCAGCCAGGGACTAGCGGGGGTCGATGAGCAGTTCTTC.

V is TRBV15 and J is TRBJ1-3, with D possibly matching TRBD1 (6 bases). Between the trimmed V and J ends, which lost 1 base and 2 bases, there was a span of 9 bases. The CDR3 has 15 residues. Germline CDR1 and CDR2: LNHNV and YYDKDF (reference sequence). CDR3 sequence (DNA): TGTGCCACCAGCAGAGGGACAGACGCTGGAAACACCATATATTTT. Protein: CATSRGTDAGNTIYF.

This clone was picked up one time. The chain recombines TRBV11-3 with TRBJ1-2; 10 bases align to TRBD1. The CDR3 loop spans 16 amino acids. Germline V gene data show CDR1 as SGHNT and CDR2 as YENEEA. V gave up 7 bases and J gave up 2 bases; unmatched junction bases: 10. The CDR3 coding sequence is TGTGCCAGCATCGGGACAGGGGCTCCTCAGAACTATGGCTACACCTTC. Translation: CASIGTGAPQNYGYTF. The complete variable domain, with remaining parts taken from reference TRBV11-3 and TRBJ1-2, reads EAGVVQSPRYKIIEKKQPVAFWCNPISGHNTLYWYLQNLGQGPELLIRYENEEAVDDSQLPKDRFSAERLKGVDSTLKIQPAELGDSAVYLCASIGTGAPQNYGYTFGSGTRLTVV.

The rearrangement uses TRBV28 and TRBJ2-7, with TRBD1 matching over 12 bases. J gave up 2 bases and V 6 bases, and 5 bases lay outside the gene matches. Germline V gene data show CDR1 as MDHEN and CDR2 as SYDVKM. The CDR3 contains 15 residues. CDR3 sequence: CASSGGTGGAYEQYF. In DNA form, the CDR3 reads TGTGCCAGCAGCGGCGGGACAGGGGGCGCCTACGAGCAGTACTTC.

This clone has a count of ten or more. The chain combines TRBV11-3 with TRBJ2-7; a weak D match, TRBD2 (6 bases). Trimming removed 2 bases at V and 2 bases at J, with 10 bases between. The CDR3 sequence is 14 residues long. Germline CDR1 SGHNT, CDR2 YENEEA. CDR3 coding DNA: TGTGCCAGCAGCTTACCTGGGACTCCCTACGAGCAGTACTTC. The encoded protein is CASSLPGTPYEQYF.

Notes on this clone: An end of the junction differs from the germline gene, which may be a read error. The CDR3 spells CARSFRDRGCNEQFF. In DNA, the CDR3 is TGTGCCAGAAGCTTCCGGGACAGGGGCTGCAATGAGCAGTTCTTC. The rearrangement joins TRBV7-4 to TRBJ2-1; 10 positions match TRBD1. Per germline, CDR1 SGHVT and CDR2 SQSDAQ. The CDR3 contains 15 residues.

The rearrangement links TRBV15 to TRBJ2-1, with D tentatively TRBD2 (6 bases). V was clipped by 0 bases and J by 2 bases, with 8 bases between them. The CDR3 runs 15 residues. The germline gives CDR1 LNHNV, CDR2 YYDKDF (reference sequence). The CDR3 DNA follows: TGTGCCACCAGCAGAGAGGCGGGGCCCTACAATGAGCAGTTCTTC. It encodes CATSREAGPYNEQFF. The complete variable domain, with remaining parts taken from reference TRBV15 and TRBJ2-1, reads DAMVIQNPRYQVTQFGKPVTLSCSQTLNHNVMYWYQQKSSQAPKLLFHYYDKDFNNEADTPDNFQSRRPNTSFCFLDIRSPGLGDTAMYLCATSREAGPYNEQFFGPGTRLTVL.

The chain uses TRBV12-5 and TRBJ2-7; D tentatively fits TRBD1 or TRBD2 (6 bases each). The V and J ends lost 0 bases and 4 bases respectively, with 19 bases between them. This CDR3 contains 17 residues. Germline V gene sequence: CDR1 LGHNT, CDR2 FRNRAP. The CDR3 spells CASGLVGGSLNGYEQYF. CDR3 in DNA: TGTGCTAGTGGTTTGGTAGGGGGGAGCCTAAACGGGTACGAGCAGTACTTC.

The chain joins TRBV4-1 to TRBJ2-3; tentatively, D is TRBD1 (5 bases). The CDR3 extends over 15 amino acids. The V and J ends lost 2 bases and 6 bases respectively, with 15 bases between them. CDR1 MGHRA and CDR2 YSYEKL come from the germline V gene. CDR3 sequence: CASSQLGVLGDTQYF. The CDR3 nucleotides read TGCGCCAGCAGCCAACTAGGGGTTCTAGGGGATACGCAGTATTTT.

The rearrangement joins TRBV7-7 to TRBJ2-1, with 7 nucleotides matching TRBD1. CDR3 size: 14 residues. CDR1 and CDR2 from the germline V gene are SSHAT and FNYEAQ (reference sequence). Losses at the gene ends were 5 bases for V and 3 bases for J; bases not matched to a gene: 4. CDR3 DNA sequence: TGTGCCAGCAGCAGACAGGGCCTCTACAATGAGCAGTTCTTC. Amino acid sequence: CASSRQGLYNEQFF.